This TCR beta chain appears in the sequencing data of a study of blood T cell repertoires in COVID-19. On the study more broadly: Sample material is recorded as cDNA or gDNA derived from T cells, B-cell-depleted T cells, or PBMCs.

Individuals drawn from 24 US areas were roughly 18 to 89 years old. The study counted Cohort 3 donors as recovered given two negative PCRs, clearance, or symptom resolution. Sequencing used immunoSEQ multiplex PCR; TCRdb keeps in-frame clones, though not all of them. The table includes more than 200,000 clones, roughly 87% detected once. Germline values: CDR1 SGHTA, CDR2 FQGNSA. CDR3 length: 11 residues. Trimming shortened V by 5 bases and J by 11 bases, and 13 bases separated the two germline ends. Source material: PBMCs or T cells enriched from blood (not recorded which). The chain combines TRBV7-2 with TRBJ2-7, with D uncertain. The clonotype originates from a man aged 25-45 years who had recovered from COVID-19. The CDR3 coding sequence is TGTGCCAGCAGCCCCGATGGGCCCAAGTACTTC. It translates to CASSPDGPKYF.